Described below is a single TCR beta chain sequence and its context. The record originates from a study of T cells after yellow fever vaccination. MiXCR was run by TCRdb on the 5' RACE reads, yielding one entry per CDR3 protein. The table records 550,000 to 750,000 distinct CDR3 sequences, 13% of them present only once. The CDR3 has 15 amino acids. V was cut by 5 bases and J by 4 bases, with 14 bases left in between. Germline-derived CDR1 and CDR2 are LNHDA and SQIVND (reference sequence). Here the sequenced sample was PBMCs, taken on the day of the yellow fever booster vaccination. The source of this sequence is a man aged 25 to 40 who received the YFV17D yellow fever vaccine. The V and J genes are TRBV19 and TRBJ1-4; D ambiguous. CDR3 sequence reads: CASSPSVGSNEKLFF. The CDR3 DNA is TGTGCCAGTAGTCCCTCGGTGGGAAGTAATGAAAAACTGTTTTTT.